One sample yielded the 18 T cell receptor beta chains listed below, sequenced in a study of early T cells in non-severe SARS-CoV-2 infection. TCRdb re-analysed the 5' RACE reads in MiXCR, keeping a single row per CDR3 protein. In the table there are around 39,000 distinct CDR3 sequences, approximately 5.1% of which are singletons. The source was whole blood, collected at baseline. These receptors were obtained from an adult who was a healthcare worker with PCR-confirmed SARS-CoV-2 infection or an uninfected control (not recorded which).

The chain links TRBV18 to TRBJ2-1, with 14 bases that match TRBD2. This CDR3 comprises 16 residues. In germline, CDR1 is KGHSH, CDR2 LQKENI. Trimming removed 3 bases from V and 8 bases from J; junction bases left unmatched: 6. CDR3 nucleotide sequence: TGTGCCAGCTCACCCGTCGGGACTAGCGGGAGCTATGAGCAGTTCTTC. It codes for CASSPVGTSGSYEQFF.

This clonotype was counted many times. The chain has TRBV10-1 and TRBJ1-2; 7 nucleotides match TRBD1. After removal of 7 bases from V and 0 bases from J, the junction contained 17 bases not matched to a gene. The germline CDR1 and CDR2 sequences are WNHNN and SYGVQD (reference sequence). CDR3 length equals 18 residues. The CDR3 sequence: CASTRQGINPLPNYGYTF. The CDR3 DNA sequence: TGCGCCAGCACTCGACAGGGCATCAACCCCTTGCCTAACTATGGCTACACCTTC.

This clonotype was seen more than once but under ten times. This rearrangement joins TRBV7-2 to TRBJ2-3; TRBD1 aligns across 7 bases. CDR3 length: 15 amino acids. Trimming cost V 3 bases and J 2 bases; bases outside gene matches: 5. Germline CDR1 SGHTA, CDR2 FQGNSA. The CDR3 sequence: CASSFDRAFTDTQYF. The DNA of the CDR3 is TGTGCCAGCAGCTTCGACAGGGCTTTCACAGATACGCAGTATTTT.

This clonotype has at least ten counts. This chain uses TRBV20-1 with TRBJ1-4, with TRBD1 as a possible D gene (6 bases). CDR1 is DFQATT, CDR2 SNEGSKA, per germline (reference sequence). CDR3 length: 16 amino acids. The ends were cut back, 1 base at V and 2 bases at J, with 14 bases in the middle. The CDR3 region is CSARGRGRMTNEKLFF. CDR3 nucleotide sequence: TGCAGTGCTAGAGGGAGGGGGAGAATGACTAATGAAAAACTGTTTTTT.

This clonotype was picked up many times. This chain connects TRBV27 to TRBJ1-6; D gene uncertain. Germline values: CDR1 MNHEY, CDR2 SMNVEV (reference sequence). The CDR3 length is 15 residues. Trimming left V 3 bases short and J 8 bases short, with 14 bases between. CDR3 coding DNA: TGTGCCAGCAGTTTGAATTTAGGGATTGATTCACCCCTCCACTTT. Its translation: CASSLNLGIDSPLHF.

The chain has TRBV24-1 and TRBJ1-2, with D maybe TRBD1 (5 bases). The CDR3 loop spans 13 amino acids. The V and J ends lost 4 bases and 4 bases respectively, with 9 bases between them. Germline V gene data show CDR1 as KGHDR and CDR2 as SFDVKD. The CDR3, as DNA: TGTGCCACCAGTGACAGGGTCACCTATGGCTACACCTTC. Protein: CATSDRVTYGYTF.

This clonotype occurred many times. V usage is TRBV19 and J usage is TRBJ1-2, with 8 bases that match TRBD1. CDR1 is LNHDA, CDR2 SQIVND, per germline (reference sequence). CDR3 size: 16 residues. V was clipped by 4 bases and J by 4 bases; unmatched bases: 11. The CDR3 sequence: CASSTGGTGSLYGYTF. Written as DNA, the CDR3 is TGTGCCAGTAGTACCGGGGGGACAGGAAGTCTCTATGGCTACACCTTC.

This clonotype was recorded at least ten times. The V call is TRBV5-6, the J call TRBJ2-7, with D maybe TRBD1 (5 bases). The CDR3 extends over 12 amino acids. The germline V gene has CDR1 SGHDT and CDR2 YYEEEE. V was shortened by 4 bases and J by 6 bases, with 11 bases between the two germline ends. CDR3 loop: CASSNPRGEQYF. The CDR3 DNA follows: TGTGCCAGCAGCAATCCTAGGGGCGAGCAGTACTTC. Drawing the rest from reference TRBV5-6 and TRBJ2-7, the complete variable domain is DAGVTQSPTHLIKTRGQQVTLRCSPKSGHDTVSWYQQALGQGPQFIFQYYEEEERQRGNFPDRFSGHQFPNYSSELNVNALLLGDSALYLCASSNPRGEQYFGPGTRLTVT.

This clonotype occurred many times. The V gene is TRBV7-9, the J gene TRBJ1-5; maybe TRBD1 (5 bases). Trimming removed 6 bases at V and 3 bases at J, with 12 bases between. The CDR3 has 14 amino acids. The germline CDR1 and CDR2 sequences are SEHNR and FQNEAQ (reference sequence). The CDR3 sequence: CASSKGVNNQPQHF. CDR3 nucleotides: TGTGCCAGCAGTAAAGGGGTGAACAATCAGCCCCAGCATTTT.

This clonotype appeared many times. The chain combines TRBV6-1 with TRBJ1-5; 8 nucleotides line up with TRBD1. Trimming cost V 4 bases and J 0 bases; bases outside gene matches: 20. The CDR3 extends over 21 amino acids. CDR1 is MNHNS and CDR2 is SASEGT in the germline V gene. The CDR3 bases are TGTGCCAGCAGTGCAGGGGGCAGATTCGCCGCCCGATTATATAGCAATCAGCCCCAGCATTTT. It is translated as CASSAGGRFAARLYSNQPQHF.

This clonotype was recorded many times. This chain uses TRBV20-1 with TRBJ2-2, with 12 bases matching TRBD2. V trimming: 2 bases; J trimming: 6 bases; junction bases outside the gene matches: 4. There are 15 residues in the CDR3. Germline V gene data show CDR1 as DFQATT and CDR2 as SNEGSKA (reference sequence). The CDR3 spells CSARFLAGGPGELFF. The CDR3 coding sequence is TGCAGTGCTAGATTTCTAGCGGGAGGGCCCGGGGAGCTGTTTTTT.

This clonotype was detected many times. The V gene is TRBV6-1, the J gene TRBJ2-1; tentatively, D is TRBD2 (6 bases). Trimming pared 10 bases from V and 4 bases from J, leaving 14 bases between. This CDR3 has 13 residues. Germline loops: CDR1 MNHNS, CDR2 SASEGT. CDR3: CATAGRTYNEQFF. The DNA of the CDR3 is TGTGCCACCGCGGGACGCACTTACAATGAGCAGTTCTTC.

V usage is TRBV29-1 and J usage is TRBJ1-4, with D unresolved. V was trimmed by 4 bases and J by 5 bases, leaving 8 bases between them. This CDR3 is built from 12 residues. Germline-derived CDR1 and CDR2 are SQVTM and ANQGSEA. CDR3 DNA sequence: TGCAGCGTTGGCAGGACGAATGAAAAACTGTTTTTT. This encodes CSVGRTNEKLFF.

CDR3 DNA: TGTGCCAGCAGCCCCCCCGGGGGGACTAGCGGCACAGATACGCAGTATTTT. It translates to CASSPPGGTSGTDTQYF. The chain links TRBV7-2 to TRBJ2-3; TRBD2 agrees at 10 bases. CDR1 and CDR2 (germline): SGHTA, FQGNSA. There are 17 residues in the CDR3. With V trimmed by 5 bases and J by 1 base, 9 bases remained unmatched.

This clonotype was detected ten times or more. V gene TRBV27 combines with J gene TRBJ1-6; 8 bases agree with TRBD1. This CDR3 has 13 amino acids. The J segment lost 10 bases and the V segment lost 4 bases, leaving 3 bases of the junction unmatched. Germline CDR1 is MNHEY and CDR2 is SMNVEV (reference sequence). The CDR3 DNA sequence: TGTGCCAGCAGTTGGACAGGGAAATCACCCCTCCACTTT. Translated, it gives CASSWTGKSPLHF.

There are many counts of this clonotype. The chain couples TRBV30 to TRBJ2-1; possible D gene TRBD1, 6 bases. In germline, CDR1 is GTSNPN, CDR2 SVGIG (reference sequence). The CDR3 is 14 amino acids. V lost 5 bases and J lost 1, with 12 bases in between. The CDR3 loop reads CAWALRGSYNEQFF. The CDR3 DNA reads TGTGCCTGGGCCCTCAGGGGATCCTACAATGAGCAGTTCTTC.

This clonotype has at least ten counts. The CDR3 DNA sequence: TGTGCCAGTAGTACCCGGCCTGGGGCCAACGTCCTGACTTTC. Residues: CASSTRPGANVLTF. The chain combines TRBV19 with TRBJ2-6; D call uncertain. The CDR3 has 14 residues. Germline V gene lookup returns CDR1 LNHDA and CDR2 SQIVND (reference sequence). Trimming shortened V by 4 bases and J by 2 bases, and 6 bases separated the two germline ends. Full variable domain (remainder filled in from reference TRBV19 and TRBJ2-6): DGGITQSPKYLFRKEGQNVTLSCEQNLNHDAMYWYRQDPGQGLRLIYYSQIVNDFQKGDIAEGYSVSREKKESFPLTVTSAQKNPTAFYLCASSTRPGANVLTFGAGSRLTVL.

This clonotype was counted many times. The chain employs TRBV11-2 and TRBJ2-1; a weak D match, TRBD1 (6 bases). In germline, CDR1 is SGHAT, CDR2 FQNNGV. The CDR3 covers 14 residues. Deletions cut 5 bases from V and 8 bases from J, with 16 bases between. The CDR3 DNA reads TGTGCCAGCAGCCTTCACCGACAGGTCGATGAGCAGTTCTTC. It yields the protein CASSLHRQVDEQFF.